Listed below are T cell receptor beta chains from one sample, sequenced in a study of blood T cell repertoires in COVID-19. Produced via immunoSEQ multiplex PCR; TCRdb's table is partial and in-frame only. The sample has tens of thousands of clones, about 82% seen once; the top ten hold approximately 60%. Sequencing input: peripheral blood. The origin of the receptors is a man aged 65-85 years with acute or convalescent COVID-19. Each CDR3 is given without its conserved first and last residue. Each record gives: CDR3 protein, J gene, V gene, clone size. Clone size is shown for a subset of rows, as once, few, many or a class of expanded clone.

ASSLDPLGGAF	TRBJ1-1	TRBV7-9	.
ASSPSPGYEQY	TRBJ2-7	TRBV5-4	.
ASSRGGTNTGELF	TRBJ2-2	TRBV7-8	.
ASRDRGVHEQY	TRBJ2-7	TRBV6-5	.
ASSLGDSYYEQY	TRBJ2-7	TRBV7-9	.
SAGTGATEAF	TRBJ1-1	TRBV29-1	.
ASTGAGATDTQY	TRBJ2-3	TRBV10-1	.
ASSIGRRYEQF	TRBJ2-1	TRBV19	.
ASSPGSSGNTIY	TRBJ1-3	TRBV10-1	.
ASSLGLAGLSGNTIY	TRBJ1-3	TRBV11-2	once
ASSLAGFETQY	TRBJ2-5	TRBV5-1	.
ASSPTRSDKRDTQY	TRBJ2-3	TRBV27	.
ASSQELGAGGNTIY	TRBJ1-3	TRBV14	.
ASSSRNQETQY	TRBJ2-5	TRBV9	.
ASTDRDSPLH	TRBJ1-6	TRBV27	.
ASSVGASSYNEQF	TRBJ2-1	TRBV7-7	few
ASSSQGDTEAF	TRBJ1-1	TRBV11-2	.
ASGERDTLDEQY	TRBJ2-7	TRBV2	few
ASSSYSGSGTDTQY	TRBJ2-3	TRBV7-2	once
ASSPRTGEDSGTEAF	TRBJ1-1	TRBV7-9	few
ASSVRGAADTQY	TRBJ2-3	TRBV7-2	.
ASSKPDSYEQY	TRBJ2-7	TRBV7-9	.
ASTHRANTGELF	TRBJ2-2	TRBV21-1	.
ASSYSRGRNTGELF	TRBJ2-2	TRBV6-5	.
AWSPGTSGSYEQY	TRBJ2-7	TRBV30	once
ASSYGGRAF	TRBJ1-1	TRBV25-1	.
ASSQEGFHGYT	TRBJ1-2	TRBV25-1	once
ASSYSSASEKLF	TRBJ1-4	TRBV6-5	.
AWSRGQAWTEAF	TRBJ1-1	TRBV30	.
ASAMGGLPGQPQH	TRBJ1-5	TRBV28	once
ASSLYGRMNTEAF	TRBJ1-1	TRBV7-3	.
ASSYPAGGNTIY	TRBJ1-3	TRBV6-2/TRBV6-3	.
ASSNSGTDTQY	TRBJ2-3	TRBV7-3	few
ASSLEPRSPLH	TRBJ1-6	TRBV11-2	.
ASSSPPGQGSDNSPLH	TRBJ1-6	TRBV7-2	.
ASSAYSQGTGELF	TRBJ2-2	TRBV9	.
ASSQGEGQGAGGANVLT	TRBJ2-6	TRBV4-1	.
GTANYGYT	TRBJ1-2	TRBV30	.
ASSRGQPTLKNTEAF	TRBJ1-1	TRBV5-1	.
ASSFIQENSPLH	TRBJ1-6	TRBV19	.
ASSPGQGGNQPQH	TRBJ1-5	TRBV5-1	.
ASSLEALRANVLT	TRBJ2-6	TRBV5-1	.
AISPSMDRGDENIQY	TRBJ2-4	TRBV10-3	.
ASSLLSGNTIY	TRBJ1-3	TRBV3-1/TRBV3-2	.
ASSESSGRAGEQF	TRBJ2-1	TRBV25-1	.
ASSQGGGIDTQY	TRBJ2-3	TRBV3-1/TRBV3-2	few
ASSFFSSGVNTGELF	TRBJ2-2	TRBV4-3	.
ASSLGGGGAYNEQF	TRBJ2-1	TRBV7-7	.
ASSQGQRNTEAF	TRBJ1-1	TRBV4-3	.
ASSPAGQPQH	TRBJ1-5	TRBV27	.